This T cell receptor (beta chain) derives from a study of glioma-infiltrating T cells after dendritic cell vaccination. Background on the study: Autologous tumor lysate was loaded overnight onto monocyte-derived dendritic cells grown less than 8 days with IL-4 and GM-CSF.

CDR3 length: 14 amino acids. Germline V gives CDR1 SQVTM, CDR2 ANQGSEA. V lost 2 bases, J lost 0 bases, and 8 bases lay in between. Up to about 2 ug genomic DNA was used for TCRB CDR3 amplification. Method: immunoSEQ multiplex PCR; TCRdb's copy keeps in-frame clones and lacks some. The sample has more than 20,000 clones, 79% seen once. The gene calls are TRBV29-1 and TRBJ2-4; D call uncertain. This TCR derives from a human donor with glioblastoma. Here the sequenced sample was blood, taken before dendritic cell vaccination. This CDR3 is CSVESARAKNIQYF. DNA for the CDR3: TGCAGCGTTGAAAGTGCTAGAGCCAAAAACATTCAGTACTTC. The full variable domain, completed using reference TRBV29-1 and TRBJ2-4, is SAVISQKPSRDICQRGTSLTIQCQVDSQVTMMFWYRQQPGQSLTLIATANQGSEATYESGFVIDKFPISRPNLTFSTLTVSNMSPEDSSIYLCSVESARAKNIQYFGAGTRLSVL.